These 2 T cell receptor beta chains were all obtained from the same sample, sequenced in a study of shared clonotypes between healthy human individuals. Terminally differentiated effector memory CD45RA+ cells were left out of the naive CD8 fraction, which was CD45RO-negative and positively selected for CCR7. Clones were read by immunoSEQ multiplex PCR, and TCRdb kept only the in-frame ones, dropping some. Among millions of clones listed, roughly 94% were seen once. The specimen sequenced was naive CD8+ T cells sorted from blood. The receptors here all came from a man between 18 and 29 years old in good health.

The chain links TRBV7-3 to TRBJ2-1; 8 bases align to TRBD2. CDR1 and CDR2 (germline): SGHTA, FQGTGA. The length of the CDR3 is 13 residues. The V gene end was trimmed by 5 bases and the J gene end by 13 bases; junction bases not matched to a gene: 10. The chain's CDR3 is CASSPQGAGEQFF. In nucleotides, the CDR3 is TGTGCCAGCAGCCCCCAAGGAGCGGGGGAACAGTTCTTC.

The V and J genes are TRBV7-2 and TRBJ2-7; possibly TRBD2 for D (5 bases). V lost 1 base and J 0 bases, leaving 13 bases between the germline ends. The CDR3 totals 16 residues. Germline CDR1 reads SGHTA; CDR2 reads FQGNSA. CDR3 DNA sequence: TGTGCCAGCAGCTTAGAGGTCGGAGGCTTCTCCTACGAGCAGTACTTC. Protein sequence: CASSLEVGGFSYEQYF.